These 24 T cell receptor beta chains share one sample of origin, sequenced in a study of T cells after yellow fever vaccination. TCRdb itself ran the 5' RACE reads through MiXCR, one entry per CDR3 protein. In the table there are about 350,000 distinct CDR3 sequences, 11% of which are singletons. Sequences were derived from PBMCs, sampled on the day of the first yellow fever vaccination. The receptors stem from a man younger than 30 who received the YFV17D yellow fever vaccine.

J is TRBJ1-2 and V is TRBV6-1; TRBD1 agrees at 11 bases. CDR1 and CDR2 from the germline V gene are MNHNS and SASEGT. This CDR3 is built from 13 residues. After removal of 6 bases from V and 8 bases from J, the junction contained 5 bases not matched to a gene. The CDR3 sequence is CASRKGTGGGYTF. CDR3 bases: TGTGCCAGCAGAAAAGGGACAGGGGGAGGCTACACCTTC.

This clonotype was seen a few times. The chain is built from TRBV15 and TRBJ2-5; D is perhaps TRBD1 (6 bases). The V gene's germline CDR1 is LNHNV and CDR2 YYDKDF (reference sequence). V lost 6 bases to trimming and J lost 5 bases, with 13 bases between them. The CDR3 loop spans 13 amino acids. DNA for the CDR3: TGTGCCACCAGTTCAGGGGTTAGGGAGACCCAGTACTTC. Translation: CATSSGVRETQYF.

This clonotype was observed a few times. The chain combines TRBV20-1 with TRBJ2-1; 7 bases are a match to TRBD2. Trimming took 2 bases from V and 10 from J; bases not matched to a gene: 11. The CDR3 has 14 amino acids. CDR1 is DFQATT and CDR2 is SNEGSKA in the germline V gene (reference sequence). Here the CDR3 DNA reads TGCAGTGCTAGAACTCAGGCGGGGGACGGGGAGCAGTTCTTC. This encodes CSARTQAGDGEQFF.

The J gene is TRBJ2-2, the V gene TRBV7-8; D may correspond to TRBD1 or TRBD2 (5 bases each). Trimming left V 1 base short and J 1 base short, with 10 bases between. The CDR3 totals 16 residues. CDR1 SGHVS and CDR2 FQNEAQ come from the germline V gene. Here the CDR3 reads CASSLGGSLNTGELFF. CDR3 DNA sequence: TGTGCCAGCAGCTTAGGGGGGAGTTTGAACACCGGGGAGCTGTTTTTT.

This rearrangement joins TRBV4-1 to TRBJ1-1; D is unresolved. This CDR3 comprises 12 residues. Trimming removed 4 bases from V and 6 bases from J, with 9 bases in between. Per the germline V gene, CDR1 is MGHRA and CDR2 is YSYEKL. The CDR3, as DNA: TGCGCCAGCAGCCCCGACCCACCTGAAGCTTTCTTT. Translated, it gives CASSPDPPEAFF.

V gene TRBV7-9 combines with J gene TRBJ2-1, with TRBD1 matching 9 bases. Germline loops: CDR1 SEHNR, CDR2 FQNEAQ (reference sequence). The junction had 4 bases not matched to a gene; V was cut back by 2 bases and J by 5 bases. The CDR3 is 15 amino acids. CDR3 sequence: CASSLRGQGNNEQFF. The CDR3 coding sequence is TGTGCCAGCAGCTTACGAGGACAGGGGAACAATGAGCAGTTCTTC.

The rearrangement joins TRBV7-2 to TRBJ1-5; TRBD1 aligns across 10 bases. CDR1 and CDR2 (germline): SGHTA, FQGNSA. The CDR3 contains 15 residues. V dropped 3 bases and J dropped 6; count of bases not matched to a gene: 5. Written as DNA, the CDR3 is TGTGCCAGCAGCTTCATCGGGACAGGGGTTCAGCCCCAGCATTTT. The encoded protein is CASSFIGTGVQPQHF.

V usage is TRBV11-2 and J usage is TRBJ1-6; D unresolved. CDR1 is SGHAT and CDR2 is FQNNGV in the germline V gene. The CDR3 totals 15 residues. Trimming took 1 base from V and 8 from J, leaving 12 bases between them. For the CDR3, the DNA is TGTGCCAGCAGCTTAGGCATGGGCACTTATTCACCCCTCCACTTT. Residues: CASSLGMGTYSPLHF. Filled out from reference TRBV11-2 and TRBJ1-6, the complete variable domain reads EAGVAQSPRYKIIEKRQSVAFWCNPISGHATLYWYQQILGQGPKLLIQFQNNGVVDDSQLPKDRFSAERLKGVDSTLKIQPAKLEDSAVYLCASSLGMGTYSPLHFGNGTRLTVT.

The CDR3 here is CASSRNRGPYNEQFF. The CDR3 nucleotides read TGTGCCAGCAGCCGAAACAGGGGGCCCTACAATGAGCAGTTCTTC. This chain connects TRBV7-2 to TRBJ2-1, with 9 bases fitting TRBD1. With V trimmed by 5 bases and J by 2 bases, 4 bases remained unmatched. The CDR3 is 15 residues long. The germline V gene has CDR1 SGHTA and CDR2 FQGNSA.

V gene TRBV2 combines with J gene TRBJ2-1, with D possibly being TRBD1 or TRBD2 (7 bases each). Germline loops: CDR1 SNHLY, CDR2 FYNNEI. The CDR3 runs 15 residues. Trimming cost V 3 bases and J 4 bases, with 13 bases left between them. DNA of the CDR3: TGTGCCAGCAGTGAGACAGGGAGGGGATACAATGAGCAGTTCTTC. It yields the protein CASSETGRGYNEQFF. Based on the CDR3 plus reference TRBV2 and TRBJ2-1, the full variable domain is EPEVTQTPSHQVTQMGQEVILRCVPISNHLYFYWYRQILGQKVEFLVSFYNNEISEKSEIFDDQFSVERPDGSNFTLKIRSTKLEDSAMYFCASSETGRGYNEQFFGPGTRLTVL.

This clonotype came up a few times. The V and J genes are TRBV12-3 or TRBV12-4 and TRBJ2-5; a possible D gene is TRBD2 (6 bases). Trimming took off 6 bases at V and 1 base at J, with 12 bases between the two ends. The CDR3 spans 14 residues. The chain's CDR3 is CASSKTGGQETQYF. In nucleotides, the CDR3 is TGTGCCAGCAGCAAGACCGGGGGCCAAGAGACCCAGTACTTC.

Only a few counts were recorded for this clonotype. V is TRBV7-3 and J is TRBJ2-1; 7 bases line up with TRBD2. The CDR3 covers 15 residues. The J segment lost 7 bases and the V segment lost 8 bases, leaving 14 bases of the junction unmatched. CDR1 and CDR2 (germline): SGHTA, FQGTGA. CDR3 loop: CASGSGTGGRNEQFF. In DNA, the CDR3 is TGTGCCAGCGGGTCCGGGACGGGGGGTCGTAATGAGCAGTTCTTC.

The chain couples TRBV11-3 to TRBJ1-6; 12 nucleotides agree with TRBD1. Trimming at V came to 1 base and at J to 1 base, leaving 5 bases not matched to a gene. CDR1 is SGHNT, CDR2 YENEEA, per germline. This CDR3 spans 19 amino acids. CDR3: CASSLVRGQGASYNSPLHF. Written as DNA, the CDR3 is TGTGCCAGCAGCTTAGTGAGGGGACAGGGGGCATCCTATAATTCACCCCTCCACTTT.

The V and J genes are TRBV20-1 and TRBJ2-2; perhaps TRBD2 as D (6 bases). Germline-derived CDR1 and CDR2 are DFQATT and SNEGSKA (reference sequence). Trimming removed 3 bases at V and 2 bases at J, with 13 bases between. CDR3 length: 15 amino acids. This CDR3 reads CSARGAEGNTGELFF. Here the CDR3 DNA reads TGCAGTGCTAGGGGCGCGGAGGGTAACACCGGGGAGCTGTTTTTT.

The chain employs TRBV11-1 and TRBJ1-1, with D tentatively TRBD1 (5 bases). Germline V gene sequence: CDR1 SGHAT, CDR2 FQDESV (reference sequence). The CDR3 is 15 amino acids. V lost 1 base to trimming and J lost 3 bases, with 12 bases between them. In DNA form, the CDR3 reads TGTGCCAGCAGCTTAGAATCAGGGAGAGACACTGAAGCTTTCTTT. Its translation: CASSLESGRDTEAFF.

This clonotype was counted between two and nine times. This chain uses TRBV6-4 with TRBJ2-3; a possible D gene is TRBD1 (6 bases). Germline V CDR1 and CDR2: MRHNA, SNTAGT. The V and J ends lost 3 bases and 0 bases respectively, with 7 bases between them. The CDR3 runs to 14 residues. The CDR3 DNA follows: TGTGCCAGCAGTGAACAGGGTAGCACAGATACGCAGTATTTT. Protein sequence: CASSEQGSTDTQYF.

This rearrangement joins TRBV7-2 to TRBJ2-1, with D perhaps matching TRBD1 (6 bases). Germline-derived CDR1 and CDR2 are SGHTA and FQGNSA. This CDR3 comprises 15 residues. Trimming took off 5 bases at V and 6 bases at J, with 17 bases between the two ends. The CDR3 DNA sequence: TGTGCCAGCAGCCGATTAACAGGGCTAGGCAATGAGCAGTTCTTC. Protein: CASSRLTGLGNEQFF.

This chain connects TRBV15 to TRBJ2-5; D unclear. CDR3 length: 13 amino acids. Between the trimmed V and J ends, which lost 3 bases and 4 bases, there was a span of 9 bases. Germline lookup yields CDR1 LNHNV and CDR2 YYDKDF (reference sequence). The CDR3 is CATSRTVPETQYF. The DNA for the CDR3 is TGTGCCACCAGCAGGACCGTACCAGAGACCCAGTACTTC.

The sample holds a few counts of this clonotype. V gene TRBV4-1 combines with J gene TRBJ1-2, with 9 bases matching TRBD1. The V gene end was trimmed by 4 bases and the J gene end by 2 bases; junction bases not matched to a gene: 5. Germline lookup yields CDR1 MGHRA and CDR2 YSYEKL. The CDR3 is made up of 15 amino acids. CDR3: CASSREDRGNYGYTF. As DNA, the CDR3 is TGCGCCAGCAGCCGGGAGGACAGGGGCAACTATGGCTACACCTTC.

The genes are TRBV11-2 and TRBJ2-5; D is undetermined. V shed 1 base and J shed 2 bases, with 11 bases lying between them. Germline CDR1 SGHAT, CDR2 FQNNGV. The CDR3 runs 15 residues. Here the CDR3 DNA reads TGTGCCAGCAGCTTAGGGATGGTTGATCAAGAGACCCAGTACTTC. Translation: CASSLGMVDQETQYF.

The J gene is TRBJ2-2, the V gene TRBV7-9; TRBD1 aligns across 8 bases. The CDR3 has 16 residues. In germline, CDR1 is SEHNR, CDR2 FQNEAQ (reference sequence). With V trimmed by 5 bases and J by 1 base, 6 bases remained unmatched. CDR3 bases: TGTGCCAGCAGCCCAGCAGGGACAGGGAACACCGGGGAGCTGTTTTTT. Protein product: CASSPAGTGNTGELFF. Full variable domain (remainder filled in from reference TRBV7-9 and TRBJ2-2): DTGVSQNPRHKITKRGQNVTFRCDPISEHNRLYWYRQTLGQGPEFLTYFQNEAQLEKSRLLSDRFSAERPKGSFSTLEIQRTEQGDSAMYLCASSPAGTGNTGELFFGEGSRLTVL.

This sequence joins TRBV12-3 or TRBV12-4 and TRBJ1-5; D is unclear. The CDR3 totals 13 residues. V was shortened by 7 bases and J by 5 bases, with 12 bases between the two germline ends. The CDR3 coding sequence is TGTGCCAGCAACCGCCCGGGAGATCAGCCCCAGCATTTT. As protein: CASNRPGDQPQHF.

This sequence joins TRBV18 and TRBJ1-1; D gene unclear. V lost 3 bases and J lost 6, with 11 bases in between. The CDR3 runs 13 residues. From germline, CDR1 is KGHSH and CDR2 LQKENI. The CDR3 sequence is CASSPLTRSEAFF. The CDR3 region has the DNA TGTGCCAGCTCACCGCTTACACGATCTGAAGCTTTCTTT.

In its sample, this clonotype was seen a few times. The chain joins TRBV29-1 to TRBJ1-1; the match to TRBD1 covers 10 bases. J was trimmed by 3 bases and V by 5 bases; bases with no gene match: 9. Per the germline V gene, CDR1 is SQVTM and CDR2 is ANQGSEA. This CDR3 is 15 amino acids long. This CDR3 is CSVFARDRGDTEAFF. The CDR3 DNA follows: TGCAGCGTTTTCGCTCGGGACAGGGGCGACACTGAAGCTTTCTTT.